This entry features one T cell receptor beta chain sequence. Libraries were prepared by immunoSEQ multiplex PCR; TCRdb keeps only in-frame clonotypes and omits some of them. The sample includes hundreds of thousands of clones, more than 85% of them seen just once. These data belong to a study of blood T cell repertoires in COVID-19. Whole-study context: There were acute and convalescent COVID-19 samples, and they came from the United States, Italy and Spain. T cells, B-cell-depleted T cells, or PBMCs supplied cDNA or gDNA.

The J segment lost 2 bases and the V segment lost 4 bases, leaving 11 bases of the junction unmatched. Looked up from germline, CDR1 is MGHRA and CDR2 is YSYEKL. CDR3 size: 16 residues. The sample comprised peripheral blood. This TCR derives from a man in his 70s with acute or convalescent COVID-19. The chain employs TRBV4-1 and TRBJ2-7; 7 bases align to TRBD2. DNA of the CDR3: TGCGCCAGCAGCCCAACTCTAGCGGCTTCACCCTACGAGCAGTACTTC. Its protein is CASSPTLAASPYEQYF.